The TCR beta chain described here comes from a study of T cells in Graves' hyperthyroidism and ophthalmopathy. V lost 0 bases, J lost 8 bases, and 10 bases stayed unmatched. Germline CDR1 and CDR2: DFQATT and SNEGSKA (reference sequence). This CDR3 is 15 amino acids long. Worth noting for this clonotype: What it binds is not known.

Whole-study results and caveats: Appearing also in blood were most of the thyroid clonotypes expanded above 0.001.

Clinical symptoms, serum thyroxine and TRAb, thyroid ultrasound and orbital computed tomography were used for the diagnoses. Regions amplified from RNA transcripts were the TCR beta CDR3 regions. First-round RT-PCR of the TCR CDR3 relied on the HTBI primer set. TCRdb independently ran MiXCR on the multiplex PCR reads; one entry per CDR3 protein. The data show more than 500,000 distinct CDR3 sequences, approximately 16% seen once. The chain joins TRBV20-1 to TRBJ2-1; TRBD1 matches at 7 bases. The receptor comes from a woman in her 30s with Graves' ophthalmopathy. What was sequenced was blood. CDR3 region: CSARDQGVLRDEQFF. CDR3 in DNA: TGCAGTGCTAGAGATCAGGGGGTTCTAAGGGATGAGCAGTTCTTC.